Following are 21 T cell receptor beta chains from one sample sequenced in a study of blood T cells in healthy people across ages. Using a J-beta primer mix together with a sample-barcoded 5' primer, a second PCR was run for about 7 to 12 cycles. TCRdb ran MiXCR on the 5' RACE reads and lists one entry per CDR3 protein. Of 650,000 to 1,000,000 distinct CDR3 sequences listed, about 46% are singletons. Sequencing was done on a sample of blood. The receptors were gathered from an elderly man in good health.

The J gene is TRBJ2-5, the V gene TRBV7-9, with a weak D call TRBD2 (6 bases). The CDR3 has 16 residues. Germline V gene data show CDR1 as SEHNR and CDR2 as FQNEAQ (reference sequence). The V and J ends lost 4 bases and 3 bases respectively, with 18 bases between them. The CDR3 here is CASSSPSGTAEETQYF. DNA of the CDR3: TGTGCCAGCAGCTCCCCCTCCGGGACTGCCGAAGAGACCCAGTACTTC.

This clonotype has at least ten counts. The V gene is TRBV20-1, the J gene TRBJ2-1, with 10 bases that match TRBD2. Germline lookup yields CDR1 DFQATT and CDR2 SNEGSKA (reference sequence). With V trimmed by 5 bases and J by 10 bases, 11 bases remained unmatched. The CDR3 has 14 residues. This CDR3 reads CSAERGLALGEQFF. The CDR3 DNA sequence: TGCAGTGCTGAGAGGGGACTAGCGTTGGGGGAGCAGTTCTTC.

The J gene is TRBJ1-2, the V gene TRBV28; 10 bases align to TRBD1. Germline V lookup: CDR1 MDHEN, CDR2 SYDVKM. There are 15 residues in the CDR3. V lost 11 bases, J lost 6 bases, and 15 bases stayed unmatched. The CDR3: CAGLGRDRGSDGYTF. The CDR3 DNA follows: TGTGCCGGACTGGGGCGGGACAGGGGCTCGGATGGCTACACCTTC.

This clonotype was found many times. The V gene is TRBV12-3 or TRBV12-4, the J gene TRBJ2-3; D might be TRBD2 (6 bases). The CDR3 totals 14 residues. V shed 4 bases and J shed 1 base, with 9 bases lying between them. For the CDR3, the DNA is TGTGCCAGCAGTTGGGCTAGCGGCACAGATACGCAGTATTTT. Its protein product is CASSWASGTDTQYF.

This clonotype was seen more than once but under ten times. The chain couples TRBV9 to TRBJ1-2, with TRBD1 matching 7 bases. Per the germline V gene, CDR1 is SGDLS and CDR2 is YYNGEE. V was clipped by 2 bases and J by 10 bases; unmatched bases: 14. The CDR3 extends over 15 amino acids. The CDR3 DNA reads as TGTGCCAGCAGCGTCCATGTGGGCGGGCAGGGGGACTACACCTTC. Its protein is CASSVHVGGQGDYTF.

The chain combines TRBV18 with TRBJ2-4; D is perhaps TRBD1 or TRBD2 (5 bases each). The J call may be mistaken, given a closer DNA end match to TRBJ2-7. Germline values: CDR1 KGHSH, CDR2 LQKENI. The CDR3 loop spans 15 amino acids. CDR3 coding DNA: TGTGCCAGCTCACCGGGGTCGGGACCTAACTACGAGCAGTACTTC. Protein: CASSPGSGPNYEQYF.

The V call is TRBV15, the J call TRBJ2-2; D gene ambiguous. This CDR3 has 14 residues. The V end lost 4 bases, the J end lost 7 bases, and 13 bases lay between the germline ends. Germline V gene data show CDR1 as LNHNV and CDR2 as YYDKDF (reference sequence). The CDR3 protein is CATSKTVFVGELFF. CDR3 nucleotide sequence: TGTGCCACCAGCAAAACGGTATTCGTCGGGGAGCTGTTTTTT.

There are a few counts of this clonotype. The genes are TRBV9 and TRBJ2-1; 10 positions match TRBD2. Germline V gene lookup returns CDR1 SGDLS and CDR2 YYNGEE. This CDR3 has 15 amino acids. Losses at the gene ends were 3 bases for V and 7 bases for J; bases not matched to a gene: 7. The CDR3 DNA is TGTGCCAGCAGCGCGGGGGGGACTAGCGAGAATGAGCAGTTCTTC. Residues: CASSAGGTSENEQFF.

CDR3 region: CATTGQGFNTGELFF. The CDR3 DNA is TGTGCCACCACGGGACAGGGGTTCAACACCGGGGAGCTGTTTTTT. The V call is TRBV10-3, the J call TRBJ2-2, with 10 nucleotides matching TRBD1. Losses at the gene ends were 10 bases for V and 2 bases for J; bases not matched to a gene: 7. The CDR3 runs 15 residues. In germline, CDR1 is ENHRY, CDR2 SYGVKD.

The chain employs TRBV2 and TRBJ2-1; 8 bases fit TRBD1. Losses at the gene ends were 2 bases for V and 9 bases for J; bases not matched to a gene: 3. The V gene's germline CDR1 is SNHLY and CDR2 FYNNEI. The length of the CDR3 is 13 residues. CDR3 in DNA: TGTGCCAGCAGTGAACGACAGGGGACTGAGCAGTTCTTC. Translation gives CASSERQGTEQFF.

For this clonotype: A much larger clone lies one base from this, so it may be a read error. The chain joins TRBV21-1 to TRBJ2-1. TRBV21-1 is a recognized pseudogene. CDR3 size: 14 residues. The chain's CDR3 is CASRDRSSYSEQFF. In DNA form, the CDR3 reads TGTGCCAGCAGGGACAGGAGTTCCTACAGTGAGCAGTTCTTC.

The chain couples TRBV12-3 or TRBV12-4 to TRBJ2-7; D not certain. The CDR3 contains 12 residues. V was cut by 3 bases and J by 5 bases, with 8 bases left in between. The CDR3 sequence is CASSFLVNEQYF. The CDR3 DNA sequence: TGTGCCAGCAGTTTTCTGGTAAACGAGCAGTACTTC.

The chain has TRBV12-3 or TRBV12-4 and TRBJ2-1, with 7 bases aligning to TRBD1. The J call is uncertain, as TRBJ2-7 better fits the DNA end. This CDR3 has 16 residues. Here the CDR3 reads CASSSIQGWTYNEQYF. The CDR3 DNA reads TGTGCCAGCAGTTCTATACAGGGGTGGACCTACAATGAGCAGTACTTC.

This clonotype was seen a handful of times. This chain joins TRBV27 and TRBJ2-1; the match to TRBD2 covers 7 bases. The V gene's germline CDR1 is MNHEY and CDR2 SMNVEV (reference sequence). CDR3 length equals 15 residues. Trimming removed 5 bases from V and 6 bases from J; junction bases left unmatched: 10. Written as DNA, the CDR3 is TGTGCCAGCAGTCCCCCCTCTAGCGGCACCAATGAGCAGTTCTTC. Its protein is CASSPPSSGTNEQFF.

This clonotype was found a few times. The chain links TRBV10-3 to TRBJ2-1; TRBD1 is a possible D gene (5 bases). The CDR3 is 11 amino acids. From germline, CDR1 is ENHRY and CDR2 SYGVKD. V was clipped by 10 bases and J by 5 bases, with 9 bases between them. DNA for the CDR3: TGTGCCACCGCAGGGCACAATGAGCAGTTCTTC. It translates to CATAGHNEQFF.

In this sample, this clonotype turned up a few times. The genes are TRBV2 and TRBJ1-1, with 11 bases that match TRBD1. Looked up from germline, CDR1 is SNHLY and CDR2 is FYNNEI. The V and J ends lost 7 bases and 7 bases, in that order; junction bases with no gene match: 8. The CDR3 spans 14 residues. The CDR3 loop is CASTWDRGYGEAFF. In DNA form, the CDR3 reads TGTGCCAGCACCTGGGACAGGGGGTATGGTGAAGCTTTCTTT. Variable domain in full (rest from reference TRBV2 and TRBJ1-1): EPEVTQTPSHQVTQMGQEVILRCVPISNHLYFYWYRQILGQKVEFLVSFYNNEISEKSEIFDDQFSVERPDGSNFTLKIRSTKLEDSAMYFCASTWDRGYGEAFFGQGTRLTVV.

The chain uses TRBV13 and TRBJ2-7, with D perhaps TRBD2 (5 bases). V lost 6 bases to trimming and J lost 0 bases, with 15 bases between them. This CDR3 comprises 15 residues. CDR1 PRHDT and CDR2 FYEKMQ come from the germline V gene (reference sequence). CDR3 sequence reads: CASSSRAATSYEQYF. The CDR3 region has the DNA TGTGCCAGCAGTTCGCGGGCAGCCACCTCCTACGAGCAGTACTTC.

The chain joins TRBV5-1 to TRBJ1-1; 8 bases are a match to TRBD1. Losses at the gene ends were 4 bases for V and 5 bases for J; bases not matched to a gene: 10. This CDR3 is 15 amino acids long. Germline loops: CDR1 SGHRS, CDR2 YFSETQ. CDR3: CASSLRQGPGTEAFF. As DNA, the CDR3 is TGCGCCAGCAGCCTAAGACAGGGGCCGGGGACTGAAGCTTTCTTT.

This clonotype was recorded a few times. The chain uses TRBV4-1 and TRBJ2-5; D is perhaps TRBD2 (5 bases). The CDR3 has 17 amino acids. Per germline, CDR1 MGHRA and CDR2 YSYEKL. Trimming removed 0 bases from V and 11 bases from J, with 25 bases in between. CDR3 sequence reads: CASSQDRAGIPPSEQYF. CDR3 sequence (DNA): TGCGCCAGCAGCCAAGATAGGGCCGGGATTCCCCCGAGTGAGCAGTACTTC.

This clonotype was detected only a few times. The chain combines TRBV7-2 with TRBJ2-3; the D is unclear. Trimming left V 7 bases short and J 6 bases short, with 8 bases between. The CDR3 has 11 residues. Germline CDR1 is SGHTA and CDR2 is FQGNSA. CDR3 loop: CASTASDTQYF. The CDR3 coding sequence is TGTGCCAGCACAGCGTCGGATACGCAGTATTTT.

The chain has TRBV27 and TRBJ2-5; 8 nucleotides agree with TRBD1. The tail of the sequence fits TRBJ2-1 better, so the J call may be wrong. Germline CDR1 reads MNHEY; CDR2 reads SMNVEV (reference sequence). This CDR3 comprises 14 residues. The DNA for the CDR3 is TGTGCCAGCAGCCGCCGCAGGGGGCTTGAGACCCAGTTCTTC. Protein product: CASSRRRGLETQFF.